Listed here are 2 T cell receptor beta chains from one sample, sequenced in a study of CD8+CD57+ T cells in acquired aplastic anemia. The use of genomic DNA as template underpinned the TCR beta VDJ and CDR3 profiling. TCRdb redid the calling of the reads with MiXCR, one entry per CDR3 protein. The table has a few hundred thousand distinct CDR3 sequences, about a third seen once. All sequencing subjects had displayed CD8+CD57+ cell expansion on flow cytometry. Material for sequencing was sorted CD4+, CD8+, or CD8+CD57+ T cells (not recorded which) from PBMCs. These receptors were obtained from a human donor with aplastic anemia.

At least ten counts were recorded for this clonotype. The V call is TRBV9, the J call TRBJ1-2, with 7 nucleotides matching TRBD1. J was trimmed by 4 bases and V by 5 bases; bases with no gene match: 8. The CDR3 consists of 14 residues. Germline loops: CDR1 SGDLS, CDR2 YYNGEE. CDR3 coding DNA: TGTGCCAGCAGAGGGACAGAGTGGTCCTATGGCTACACCTTC. It is translated as CASRGTEWSYGYTF.

Concerning this clonotype itself: A read error may account for a junction end that differs from germline. The chain carries TRBV29-1 and TRBJ1-2, with no clear D. The CDR3 has 13 residues. Germline V gene sequence: CDR1 SQVTM, CDR2 ANQGSEA. CDR3 bases: TGCAGCGCTGAAAAGGGCCCCACGGGGGGCTACACCTTC. Its translation is CSAEKGPTGGYTF. Complete variable domain (other parts from reference TRBV29-1 and TRBJ1-2): SAVISQKPSRDICQRGTSLTIQCQVDSQVTMMFWYRQQPGQSLTLIATANQGSEATYESGFVIDKFPISRPNLTFSTLTVSNMSPEDSSIYLCSAEKGPTGGYTFGSGTRLTVV.